This record covers a single T cell receptor (beta chain). The table lists this clonotype with a few counts. The clone's antigen remains unknown. No base-level quality is on record; no much larger clone is a single base apart. The CDR1 and CDR2 encoded by the germline V gene are SQVTM and ANQGSEA. From the cysteine through the phenylalanine, the CDR3 covers 12 amino acids. Only the CDR3 DNA is retained, 36 bases long and in frame from the first base. Trimming costs V 8 bases and J 5 bases, and their ends lie 15 bases apart. TCR beta VDJ combination and CDR3 sequence profiling used genomic DNA as the template. An Illumina HiSeq 2000 was used for TCR repertoire sequencing. The paper's data handling went like this. TRBV/TRBJ rearrangement plots, CDR3 size and DJ length profiles, and Simpson's diversity index were used to evaluate the repertoires. The most abundant DNA sequence in the deep sequencing data was taken as the immunodominant clone. CDR3 amino acid sequences were screened for sharing across subjects and were compared with published repertoires and the VDJdb database. TCRdb took the public reads, trimmed them with fastp at Q25, ran MiXCR for clone calling and kept in-frame beta chains. Identical CDR3 protein sequences are pooled into one entry, listed with their most common genes and DNA. TCRdb, not the original authors, processed these V and J calls. The sample table records 200,000 to 250,000 distinct CDR3 sequences; over 55% of these occur just once. The ten largest clones represent around 58% of the sample.

The data derive from a study of CD8+CD57+ T cells in acquired aplastic anemia (dated by TCRdb to 2016 to 2019). Concerning the study at large: DNA extracted from sorted CD4+ and CD8+ cells had a mean of approximately 3 ug, with a range of roughly 0.2 to 27.4 ug. CD8+CD57+ expansion was defined as a frequency above the mean frequency observed in healthy subjects. Findings and caveats that apply to the study as a whole: Patients and healthy controls showed no significant difference in CD8+ Simpson's diversity (P=0.060). Roughly 30 CD8+ CDR3 sequences were shared between patients and controls but appeared highly expressed in patients and within their immunodominant clones.

Expansion of CD8+CD57+ cells had been shown by flow cytometry in the patients chosen for sequencing. Severe acquired aplastic anemia was diagnosed in all patients according to International Study of Aplastic Anemia and Agranulocytosis and Camitta criteria. Patients had received no therapy at the time of blood sampling. TCR repertoires of sorted CD4+ and CD8+ blood T cells from severe aplastic anemia patients and healthy subjects were deep-sequenced in the study. In the USA, patient enrollment took place under clinicaltrials.gov protocols 00001620, 01623167, 00001397, 00071045, 00081523 and 00961064. Ficoll-Paque density gradient centrifugation was used to isolate peripheral blood mononuclear cells. CD4+ and CD8+ T cells were sorted by FACS or magnetic beads before DNA extraction.

This TCR was sampled from a human donor with aplastic anemia. The chain was built from TRBV29-1 and TRBJ1-1, with the D segment identity uncertain. Sequences were obtained from sorted CD4+, CD8+, or CD8+CD57+ T cells (not recorded which) from PBMCs. The CDR3 region has the sequence CSIGFWGTEAFF. The DNA sequence is as follows: TGCAGCATTGGTTTTTGGGGTACTGAAGCTTTCTTT.